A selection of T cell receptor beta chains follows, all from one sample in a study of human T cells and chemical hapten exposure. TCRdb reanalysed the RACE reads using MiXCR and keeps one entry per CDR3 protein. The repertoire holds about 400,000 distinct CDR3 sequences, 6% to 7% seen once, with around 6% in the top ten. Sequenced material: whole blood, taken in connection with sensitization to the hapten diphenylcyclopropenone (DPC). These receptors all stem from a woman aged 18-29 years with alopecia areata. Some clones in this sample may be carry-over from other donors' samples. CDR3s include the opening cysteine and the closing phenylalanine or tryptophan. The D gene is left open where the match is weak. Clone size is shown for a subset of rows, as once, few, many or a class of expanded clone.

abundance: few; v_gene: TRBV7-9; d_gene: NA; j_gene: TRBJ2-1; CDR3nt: TGTGCCAGCAGCTTCCTAACCGGGACGGAAAACAATGAGCAGTTCTTC; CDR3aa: CASSFLTGTENNEQFF
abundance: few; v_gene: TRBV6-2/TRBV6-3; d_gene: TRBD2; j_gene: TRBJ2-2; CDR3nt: TGTGCCAGCAACAAACACCGAGGAACTAGCGGGGCCGGGGAGCTGTTTTTT; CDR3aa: CASNKHRGTSGAGELFF
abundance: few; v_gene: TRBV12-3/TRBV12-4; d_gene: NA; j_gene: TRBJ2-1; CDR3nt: TGTGCCTGCCAGATCTACAATGAGCAGTTCTTC; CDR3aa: CACQIYNEQFF
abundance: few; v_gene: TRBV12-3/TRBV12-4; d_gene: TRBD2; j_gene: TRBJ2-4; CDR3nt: TGTGCCAGCAGTTTGGCGGGAGAAGCCAAAAACATTCAGTACTTC; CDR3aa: CASSLAGEAKNIQYF
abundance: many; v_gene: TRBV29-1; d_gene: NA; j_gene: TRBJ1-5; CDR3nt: TGCAGCGTTCTTGAGGGGCCGCAGGGAGGGCCCCAGCATTTT; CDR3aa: CSVLEGPQGGPQHF
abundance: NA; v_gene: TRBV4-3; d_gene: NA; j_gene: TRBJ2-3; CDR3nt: TGCGCCAGCAGCCAAGATATAGCGGATACAGATACGCAGTATTTT; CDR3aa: CASSQDIADTDTQYF
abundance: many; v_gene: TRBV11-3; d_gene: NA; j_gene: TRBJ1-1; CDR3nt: TGTGCCAGCAGCCCCGCCGACAACTTCTTT; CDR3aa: CASSPADNFF
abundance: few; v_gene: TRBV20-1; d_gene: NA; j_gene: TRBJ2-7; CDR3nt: TGCAGTGCTTGCAGGGGGGCAGTAGTCTACGAGCAGTACTTC; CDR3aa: CSACRGAVVYEQYF
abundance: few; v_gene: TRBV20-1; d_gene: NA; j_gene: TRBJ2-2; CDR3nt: TGCAGTGCTAGAGTTCAGGGGTTGAACACCGGGGAGCTGTTTTTT; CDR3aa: CSARVQGLNTGELFF
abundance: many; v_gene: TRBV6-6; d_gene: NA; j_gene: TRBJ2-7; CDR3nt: TGTGCCAGCAGTTACTCCACGGACGAGCAGTACTTC; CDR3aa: CASSYSTDEQYF
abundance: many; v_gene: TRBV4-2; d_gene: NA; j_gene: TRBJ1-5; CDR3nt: TGTGCCAGCAGCCAAGATCCAAGACAGCCCTTAGCAGATCAGCCCCAGCATTTT; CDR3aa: CASSQDPRQPLADQPQHF
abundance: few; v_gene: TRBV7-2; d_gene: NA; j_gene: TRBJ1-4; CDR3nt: TGTGCCAGCAGCTTAGTGGGCGGGGCTCATGAAAAACTGTTTTTT; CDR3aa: CASSLVGGAHEKLFF
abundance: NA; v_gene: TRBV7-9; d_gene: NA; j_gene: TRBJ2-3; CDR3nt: TGTGCCAGCAGCTTAGTTTCCTGGGGCACAGATACGCAGTATTTT; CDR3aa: CASSLVSWGTDTQYF
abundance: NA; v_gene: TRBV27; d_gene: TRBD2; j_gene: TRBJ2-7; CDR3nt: TGTGCCAGCAGCCTTAAGCGGGGGCGGTCCTACGAGCAGTACTTC; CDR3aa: CASSLKRGRSYEQYF
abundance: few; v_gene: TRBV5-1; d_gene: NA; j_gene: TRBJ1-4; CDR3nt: TGCGCCAGCAAATCGGCAGGGTCAGAAAAACTGTTTTTT; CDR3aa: CASKSAGSEKLFF
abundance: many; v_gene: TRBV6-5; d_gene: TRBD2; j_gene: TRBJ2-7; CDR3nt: TGTGCCAGCAGTTACTCATCATTGCGGGGGAGCTACGAGCAGTACTTC; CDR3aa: CASSYSSLRGSYEQYF
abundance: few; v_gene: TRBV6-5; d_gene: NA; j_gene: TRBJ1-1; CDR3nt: TGTGCCAGCAGGGTACAGGGCAGGGACTCTGAAGCTTTCTTT; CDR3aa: CASRVQGRDSEAFF
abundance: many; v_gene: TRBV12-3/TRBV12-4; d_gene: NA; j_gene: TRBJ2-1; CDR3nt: TGTGCCAGCAGTCCCCCTACCCGTGAGCAGTTCTTC; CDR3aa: CASSPPTREQFF
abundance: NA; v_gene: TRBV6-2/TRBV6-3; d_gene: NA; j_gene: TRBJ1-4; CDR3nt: TGTGCCGCCACCAGTTGGAATGAAAAACTGTTTTTT; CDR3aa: CAATSWNEKLFF
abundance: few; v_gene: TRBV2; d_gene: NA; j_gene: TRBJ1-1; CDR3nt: TGTGCCGTAGGGCGTTTGGTGAACACTGAAGCTTTCTTT; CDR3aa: CAVGRLVNTEAFF
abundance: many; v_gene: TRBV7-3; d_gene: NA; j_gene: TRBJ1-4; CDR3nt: TGTGCCAGCAGCTCCCGACAGCTCTATAATGAAAAACTGTTTTTT; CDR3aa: CASSSRQLYNEKLFF
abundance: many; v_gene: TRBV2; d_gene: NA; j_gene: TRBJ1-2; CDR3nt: TGTGCCAGCAGTGCCCAGCTTAACTATGGCTACACCTTC; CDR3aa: CASSAQLNYGYTF
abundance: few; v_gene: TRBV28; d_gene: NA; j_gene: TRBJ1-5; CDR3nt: TGTGCCAGCAGCACTCCGGAAAAATACAATCAGCCCCAGCATTTT; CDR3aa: CASSTPEKYNQPQHF
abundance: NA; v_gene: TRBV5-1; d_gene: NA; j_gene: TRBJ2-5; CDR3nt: TGCGCCAGCAGCATCGTACTCCAAGAGACCCAGTACTTC; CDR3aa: CASSIVLQETQYF
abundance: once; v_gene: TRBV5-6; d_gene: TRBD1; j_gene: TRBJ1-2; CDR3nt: TGTGTCAGCAGCTCTATGACAGGGGGCCGCGGCTACACCTTC; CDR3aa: CVSSSMTGGRGYTF
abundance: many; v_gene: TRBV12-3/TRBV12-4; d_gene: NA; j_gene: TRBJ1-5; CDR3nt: TGTGCCAGCAGCAAGGGACTTAGCAATCAGCCCCAGCATTTT; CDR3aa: CASSKGLSNQPQHF
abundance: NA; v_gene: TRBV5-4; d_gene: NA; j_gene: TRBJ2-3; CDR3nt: TGTGCCAGCAGCCTACATCGGGAGTCCATTACCACAGATACGCAGTATTTT; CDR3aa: CASSLHRESITTDTQYF
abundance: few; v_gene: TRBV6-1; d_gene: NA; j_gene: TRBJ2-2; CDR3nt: TGTGCCAGCAGTTCATTACAGGGAAACCGGACCGGGGAGCTGTTTTTT; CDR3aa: CASSSLQGNRTGELFF
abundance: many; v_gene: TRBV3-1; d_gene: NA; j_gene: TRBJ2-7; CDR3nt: TGTGCCAGCAGCCAAGAAAGGAGGTACGATAACGAGCAGTACTTC; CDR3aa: CASSQERRYDNEQYF
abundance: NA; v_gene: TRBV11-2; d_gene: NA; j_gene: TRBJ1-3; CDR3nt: TGTGCCAGCAGCAACAGGGCTGGAAACACCATATATTTT; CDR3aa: CASSNRAGNTIYF
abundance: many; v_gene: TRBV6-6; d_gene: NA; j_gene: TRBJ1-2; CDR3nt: TGTGCCAGCAGTTCCTCCGCTCACAGGTTCGGCGGCAATGGCTACACCTTC; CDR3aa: CASSSSAHRFGGNGYTF
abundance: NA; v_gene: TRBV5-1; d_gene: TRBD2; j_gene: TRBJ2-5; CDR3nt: TGCGCCAGCAGCCTCCTAGCGGGGGCGGAAGAGACCCAGTACTTC; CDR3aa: CASSLLAGAEETQYF
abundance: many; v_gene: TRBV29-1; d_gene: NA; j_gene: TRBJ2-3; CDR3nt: TGCAGCGTCTGGGACCTTACGACGGGTACGCAGTATTTT; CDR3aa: CSVWDLTTGTQYF
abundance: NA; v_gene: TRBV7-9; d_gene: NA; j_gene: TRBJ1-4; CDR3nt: TGTGCCAGCAGCCCTTTCCGGGAGGTGGGGCAAACCTATAATGAAAAACTGTTTTTT; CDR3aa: CASSPFREVGQTYNEKLFF
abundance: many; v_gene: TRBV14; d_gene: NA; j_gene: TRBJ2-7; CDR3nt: TGTGCCAGCAGCCAGGGGTTTGTGAGAGAGCAGTACTTC; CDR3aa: CASSQGFVREQYF
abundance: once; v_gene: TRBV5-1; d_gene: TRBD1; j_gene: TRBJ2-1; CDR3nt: TGCGCCAGCAGACCCCTCCCGGGACAGGGTCGCAATGAGCAGTTCTTC; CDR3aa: CASRPLPGQGRNEQFF
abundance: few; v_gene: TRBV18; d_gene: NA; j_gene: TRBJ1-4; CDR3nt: TGTGCCAGCTCGCCCCGGGACATCGGAAATAATGAAAAACTGTTTTTT; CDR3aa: CASSPRDIGNNEKLFF
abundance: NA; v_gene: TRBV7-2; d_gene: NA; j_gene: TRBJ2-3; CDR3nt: TGTGCCAGCAGTTTTCAAGTTGGAGATACGCAGTATTTT; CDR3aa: CASSFQVGDTQYF
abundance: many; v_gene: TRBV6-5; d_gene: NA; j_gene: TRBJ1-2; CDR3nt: TGTGCCAGCACCCGTACAGGAAGCTATGGCTACACCTTC; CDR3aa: CASTRTGSYGYTF
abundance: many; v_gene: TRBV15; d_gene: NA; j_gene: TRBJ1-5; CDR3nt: TGTGCCACCAGCGTCAGAAGCAATCAGCCCCAGCATTTT; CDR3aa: CATSVRSNQPQHF
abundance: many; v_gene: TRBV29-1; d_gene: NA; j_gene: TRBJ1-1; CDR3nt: TGCAGCGTTGTAAGTATAAACACTGAAGCTTTCTTT; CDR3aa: CSVVSINTEAFF
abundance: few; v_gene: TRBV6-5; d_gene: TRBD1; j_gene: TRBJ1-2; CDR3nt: TGTGCCAGCAGTTATGCAGGGGGGGCGGGAAACTATGGCTACACCTTC; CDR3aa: CASSYAGGAGNYGYTF
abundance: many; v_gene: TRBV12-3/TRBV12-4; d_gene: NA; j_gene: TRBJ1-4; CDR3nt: TGTGCCAGCAGCGTTTATGTGTCAGGGGTTGGCGAAAAACTGTTTTTT; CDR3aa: CASSVYVSGVGEKLFF
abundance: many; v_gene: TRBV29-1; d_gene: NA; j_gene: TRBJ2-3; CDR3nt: TGCAGCGTTCAAGGCTACAGGGTTACAGATACGCAGTATTTT; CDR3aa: CSVQGYRVTDTQYF
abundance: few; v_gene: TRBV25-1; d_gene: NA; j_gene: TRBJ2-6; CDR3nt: TGTGCCAGCAGTGGAACCGGCCCCCATGTTTTC; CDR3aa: CASSGTGPHVF
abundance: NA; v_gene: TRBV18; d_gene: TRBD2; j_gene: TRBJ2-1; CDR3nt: TGTGCCAGCTCACTTGAGCGCACTAGCGGGGAGCATGAGCAGTTCTTC; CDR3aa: CASSLERTSGEHEQFF
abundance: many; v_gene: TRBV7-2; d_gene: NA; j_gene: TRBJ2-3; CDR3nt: TGTGCCAGCAGCTTATCGAGCGTCAGGGATACGCAGTATTTT; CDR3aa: CASSLSSVRDTQYF
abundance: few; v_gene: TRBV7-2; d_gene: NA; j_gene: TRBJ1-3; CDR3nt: TGTGCCAGCAGCTTAGTAGCGGGGGCAGACGGAAACACCATATATTTT; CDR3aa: CASSLVAGADGNTIYF
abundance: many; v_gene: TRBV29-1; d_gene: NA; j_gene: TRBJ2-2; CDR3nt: TGCAGCGTTGAAGGGGTCAGCCGGGCGAACACCGGGGAGCTGTTTTTT; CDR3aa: CSVEGVSRANTGELFF
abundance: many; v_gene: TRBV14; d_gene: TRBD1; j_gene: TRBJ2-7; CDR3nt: TGTGCCAGCAGCCAGCGGGACAGGGGATTATACGAGCAGTACTTC; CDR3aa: CASSQRDRGLYEQYF
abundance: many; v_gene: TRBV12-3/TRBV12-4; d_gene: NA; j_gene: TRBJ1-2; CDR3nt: TGTGCCAGCACCAACACCTACTATGGCTACACCTTC; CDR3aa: CASTNTYYGYTF
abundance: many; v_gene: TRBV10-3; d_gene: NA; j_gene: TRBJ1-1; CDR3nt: TGTGCCATCAGAGGAGAGGGAGGGACTGAAGCTTTCTTT; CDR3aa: CAIRGEGGTEAFF
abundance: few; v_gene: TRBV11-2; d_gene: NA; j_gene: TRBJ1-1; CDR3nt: TGTGCCAGCAGCTTGAATAGGGACCCTGAAGCTTTCTTT; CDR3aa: CASSLNRDPEAFF
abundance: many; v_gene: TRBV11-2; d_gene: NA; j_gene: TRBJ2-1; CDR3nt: TGTGCCAGCAGCTCGCGGGACGACACCACCAATGAGCAGTTCTTC; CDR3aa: CASSSRDDTTNEQFF
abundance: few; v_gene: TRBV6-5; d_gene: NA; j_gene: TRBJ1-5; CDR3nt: TGTGCCAGCAGCATAACTAAGAGGGCTGGCAATCAGCCCCAGCATTTT; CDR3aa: CASSITKRAGNQPQHF
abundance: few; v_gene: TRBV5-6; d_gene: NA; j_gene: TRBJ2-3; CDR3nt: TGTGCCAGCAGCTTGGTTCACAGAACTAGCACAGATACGCAGTATTTT; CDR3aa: CASSLVHRTSTDTQYF
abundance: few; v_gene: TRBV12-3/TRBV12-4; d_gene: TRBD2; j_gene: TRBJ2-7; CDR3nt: TGTGCCAGCAGTTACCGCGGGGGTACAGACGAGCAGTACTTC; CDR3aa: CASSYRGGTDEQYF
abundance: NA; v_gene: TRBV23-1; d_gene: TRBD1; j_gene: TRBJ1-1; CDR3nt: TGCGCCAGCAGTCAGAGAGGGGGCGCGTACACTGAAGCTTTCTTT; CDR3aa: CASSQRGGAYTEAFF
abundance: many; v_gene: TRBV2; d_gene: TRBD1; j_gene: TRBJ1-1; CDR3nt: TGTGCCAGCAGACCCAGGGGGGTGAGAACGGCTGAAGCTTTCTTT; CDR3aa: CASRPRGVRTAEAFF
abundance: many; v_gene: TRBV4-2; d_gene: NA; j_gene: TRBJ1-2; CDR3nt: TGTGCCAGCAGCCAAGATGCCCGGGGGATGATCTATGGCTACACCTTC; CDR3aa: CASSQDARGMIYGYTF